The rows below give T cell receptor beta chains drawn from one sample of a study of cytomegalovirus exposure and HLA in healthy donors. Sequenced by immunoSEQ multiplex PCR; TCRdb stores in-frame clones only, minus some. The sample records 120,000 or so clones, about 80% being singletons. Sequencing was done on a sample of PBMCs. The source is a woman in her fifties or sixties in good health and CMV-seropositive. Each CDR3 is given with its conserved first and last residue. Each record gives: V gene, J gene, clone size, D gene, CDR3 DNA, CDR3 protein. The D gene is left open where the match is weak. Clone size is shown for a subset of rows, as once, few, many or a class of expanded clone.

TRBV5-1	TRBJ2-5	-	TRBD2	TGCGCCAGCAGCTCAGCGGGAGGATTCGGCGAGACCCAGTACTTC	CASSSAGGFGETQYF
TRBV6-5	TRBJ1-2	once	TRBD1	TGTGCCAGCAGCCGAGACAGGGATAACTATGGCTACACCTTC	CASSRDRDNYGYTF
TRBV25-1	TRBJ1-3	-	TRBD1	TGTGCCAGCAGTGAATTCCCCGGACAGGGCAGCTCTGGAAACACCATATATTTT	CASSEFPGQGSSGNTIYF
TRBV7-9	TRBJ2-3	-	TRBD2	TGTGCCAGCAGCTTAGGTGCCGGGGGCGGGAGGGCCTTAGATACGCAGTATTTT	CASSLGAGGGRALDTQYF
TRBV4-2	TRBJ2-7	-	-	TGTGCCAGCAGCCAAGAGGTAGGCGCGACTAAAGGCGAGCAGTACTTC	CASSQEVGATKGEQYF
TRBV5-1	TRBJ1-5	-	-	TGCGCCAGCAGCTTCGGGGGGGCCAATCAGCCCCAGCATTTT	CASSFGGANQPQHF
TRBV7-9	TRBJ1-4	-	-	TGTGCCAGCAGCTCAACAACAGTAGGGGCAGTAGGTGAAAAACTGTTTTTT	CASSSTTVGAVGEKLFF
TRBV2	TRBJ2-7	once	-	TGTGCCAGCAGTCCCTACAGCTATTTCTCCTACGAGCAGTACTTC	CASSPYSYFSYEQYF
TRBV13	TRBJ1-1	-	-	TGTGCCAGCAGCTTAACGCCAGGGAGGCAGTGGGCTGAAGCTTTCTTT	CASSLTPGRQWAEAFF
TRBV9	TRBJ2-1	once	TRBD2	TGTGCCAGCAGCACCCGGGACTACAACAATGGGCAGTTCTTC	CASSTRDYNNGQFF
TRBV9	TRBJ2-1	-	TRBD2	TGTGCCAGCAGCGTCAGCGGGAGGGCAAATGAGCAGTTCTTC	CASSVSGRANEQFF
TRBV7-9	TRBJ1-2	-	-	TGTGCCAGCAGCTTCGGGGGAGGGGGCTACACCTTC	CASSFGGGGYTF
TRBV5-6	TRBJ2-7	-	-	TGTGCCAGCACCGCGGACGGGGGCTACGAGCAGTACTTC	CASTADGGYEQYF
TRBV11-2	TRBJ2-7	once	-	TGTGCCAGCAGCCCAATTAGGGGGGGACTCTACGAGCAGTACTTC	CASSPIRGGLYEQYF
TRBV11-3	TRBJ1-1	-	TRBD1	TGTGCCAGCAGCTCCGGGACAGGGCGTCGCACTGAAGCTTTCTTT	CASSSGTGRRTEAFF
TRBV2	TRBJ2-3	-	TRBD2	TGTGCCAGCAGTTCGGTGTACGGGAGGAGCACAGATACGCAGTATTTT	CASSSVYGRSTDTQYF
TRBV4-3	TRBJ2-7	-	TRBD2	TGCGCCAGCAGCCAAGTTACTAGCGGGAGCTACGAGCAGTACTTC	CASSQVTSGSYEQYF
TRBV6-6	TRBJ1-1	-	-	TGTGCCAGCAGTTACGCCCCCAGGAACTTTGAAGCTTTCTTT	CASSYAPRNFEAFF
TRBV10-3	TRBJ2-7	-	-	TGTGCCATCAGTGAGAAATTGAGCGCCGAGCAGTACTTC	CAISEKLSAEQYF
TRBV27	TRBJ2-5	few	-	TGTGCCAGCAGCTCTCAGGCGGCGGCGGGAAGAGAGACCCAGTACTTC	CASSSQAAAGRETQYF
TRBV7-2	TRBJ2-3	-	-	TGTGCCAGCAGCACCAACTCTCTCCCAGATACGCAGTATTTT	CASSTNSLPDTQYF
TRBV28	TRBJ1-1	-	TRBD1	TGTGCCAGCAGTATGGGACAGGGACCTAGAAAAGCTTTCTTT	CASSMGQGPRKAFF
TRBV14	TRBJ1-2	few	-	TGTGCCAGCAGCCCCGAGGGGGTACATGGCTACACCTTC	CASSPEGVHGYTF
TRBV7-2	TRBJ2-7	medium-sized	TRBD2	TGTGCCAGCAGTCGGACTAGCGGGACCTACGAGCAGTACTTC	CASSRTSGTYEQYF
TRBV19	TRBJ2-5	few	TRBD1	TGTGCCACCAAGGGGATGACAGGGGGCGCGGAGACCCAGTACTTC	CATKGMTGGAETQYF
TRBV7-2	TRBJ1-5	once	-	TGTGCCAGCAGCTTAGCCCTTAATAGCAATCAGCCCCAGCATTTT	CASSLALNSNQPQHF
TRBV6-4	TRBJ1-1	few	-	TGTGCCAGCAGTGAGTACCAGGGGACAGAAGCTTTCTTT	CASSEYQGTEAFF
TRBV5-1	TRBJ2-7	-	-	TGCGCCAGCGCACGGTCCCCTAGCGCCGACTACGAGCAGTACTTC	CASARSPSADYEQYF
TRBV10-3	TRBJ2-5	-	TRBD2	TGTGCCATCAGTGGACTAGCGGGGGAAGGGGCCCAGTACTTC	CAISGLAGEGAQYF
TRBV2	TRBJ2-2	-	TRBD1	TGTGCCAGCAGATCGGGACAGGGGAACACCGGGGAGCTGTTTTTT	CASRSGQGNTGELFF
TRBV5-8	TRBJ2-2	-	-	TGTGCCAGCAACCCAAACGGCGCCGGGACAAGAACCGGGGAGCTGTTTTTT	CASNPNGAGTRTGELFF
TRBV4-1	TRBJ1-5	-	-	TGCGCCAGCAGCCAGACGGACTTCGCAGGTTGGCCCCAGCATTTT	CASSQTDFAGWPQHF
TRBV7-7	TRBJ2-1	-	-	TGTGCTAGCAGCTTAGACCTCAGCTCCTACAATGAGCAGTTCTTC	CASSLDLSSYNEQFF
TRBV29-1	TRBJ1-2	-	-	TGCAGCGTAGTCGAGGGGGGGAACTATGGCTACACCTTC	CSVVEGGNYGYTF
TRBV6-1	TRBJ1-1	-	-	TGTGCCAGCAGTGAACGGACTGAAGCTTTCTTT	CASSERTEAFF
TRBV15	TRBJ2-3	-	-	TGTGCCACCAGCAGTATCGGGCAGGGAGATACGCAGTATTTT	CATSSIGQGDTQYF
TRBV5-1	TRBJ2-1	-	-	TGCGCCAGCAGCTGGGGAGCCGAGCAGTTCTTC	CASSWGAEQFF
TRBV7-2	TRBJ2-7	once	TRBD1	TGTGCCAGCAGCTTGGGGCTGGGCGGGACAGGGTGGGGTGAGCAGTACTTC	CASSLGLGGTGWGEQYF